The 10 T cell receptor beta chains below were found in one sample sequenced in a study of blood T cell repertoires in COVID-19. This table comes from immunoSEQ multiplex PCR, and its TCRdb copy is limited to in-frame clones, with some not included. This sample has about 180,000 clones, with roughly 87% found just once. The specimen sequenced was peripheral blood. These receptors were obtained from a woman aged 70-85 years with acute or convalescent COVID-19.

This clone has just a few counts. J is TRBJ2-1 and V is TRBV7-2; 8 bases align to TRBD2. The germline gives CDR1 SGHTA, CDR2 FQGNSA. Trimming took 7 bases from V and 3 from J; bases not matched to a gene: 8. The CDR3 consists of 15 residues. CDR3 in DNA: TGTGCCAGCACCCTAAGCGGGACTAGCTACAATGAGCAGTTCTTC. It codes for CASTLSGTSYNEQFF.

The chain carries TRBV2 and TRBJ1-1; D is unresolved. V lost 7 bases and J lost 1, with 13 bases in between. The CDR3 is 14 amino acids. CDR1 and CDR2 from the germline V gene are SNHLY and FYNNEI. Here the CDR3 DNA reads TGTGCCAGCATCTGGGCGATTACGAACACTGAAGCTTTCTTT. This translates into CASIWAITNTEAFF.

The chain joins TRBV28 to TRBJ1-1, with D possibly matching TRBD1 (6 bases). CDR3 length: 13 residues. Trimming cost V 6 bases and J 0 bases, with 8 bases left between them. The germline gives CDR1 MDHEN, CDR2 SYDVKM. CDR3 sequence reads: CASRGTLNTEAFF. CDR3 in DNA: TGTGCCAGCAGGGGGACACTGAACACTGAAGCTTTCTTT.

The rearrangement joins TRBV19 to TRBJ1-2, with D perhaps TRBD1 (6 bases). CDR1 and CDR2 (germline): LNHDA, SQIVND (reference sequence). Deletions cut 9 bases from V and 4 bases from J, with 18 bases between. The CDR3 loop spans 14 amino acids. The CDR3 DNA reads TGTGCCAGCAAAACCGGGACAAGGATCTATGGCTACACCTTC. Its translation is CASKTGTRIYGYTF.

This rearrangement joins TRBV27 to TRBJ2-5; a possible D gene is TRBD2 (5 bases). Per the germline V gene, CDR1 is MNHEY and CDR2 is SMNVEV (reference sequence). V was cut by 6 bases and J by 4 bases, with 12 bases left in between. The CDR3 extends over 13 amino acids. CDR3 residues: CASRGRGGETQYF. As DNA, the CDR3 is TGTGCCAGCAGGGGCCGTGGAGGAGAGACCCAGTACTTC.

The chain recombines TRBV7-2 with TRBJ1-1, with 7 bases lining up with TRBD1. The CDR3 loop spans 14 amino acids. Germline V gene lookup returns CDR1 SGHTA and CDR2 FQGNSA. Losses at the gene ends were 5 bases for V and 3 bases for J; bases not matched to a gene: 6. The CDR3 loop is CASSHQGVDTEAFF. In DNA form, the CDR3 reads TGTGCCAGCAGCCACCAGGGGGTTGACACTGAAGCTTTCTTT.

The rearrangement joins TRBV19 to TRBJ1-6; the match to TRBD1 covers 7 bases. The CDR3 contains 13 residues. Losses at the gene ends were 5 bases for V and 8 bases for J; bases not matched to a gene: 3. Germline loops: CDR1 LNHDA, CDR2 SQIVND (reference sequence). The CDR3 loop is CASSGTGDSPLHF. The CDR3 DNA reads TGTGCCAGTAGTGGCACAGGGGATTCACCCCTCCACTTT.

The chain joins TRBV7-9 to TRBJ2-5; D remains ambiguous. Trimming took 5 bases from V and 0 from J, leaving 7 bases between them. The CDR3 is 13 amino acids. Germline V gives CDR1 SEHNR, CDR2 FQNEAQ (reference sequence). The CDR3 protein is CASSLENQETQYF. The CDR3 bases are TGTGCCAGCAGCCTGGAGAACCAAGAGACCCAGTACTTC.

The V call is TRBV7-9, the J call TRBJ2-5, with 7 bases that match TRBD2. After removal of 6 bases from V and 1 base from J, the junction contained 11 bases not matched to a gene. The CDR3 length is 16 residues. The germline gives CDR1 SEHNR, CDR2 FQNEAQ (reference sequence). The CDR3 DNA follows: TGTGCCAGCAGTCTTATGGGAGCGGGGATCCAAGAGACCCAGTACTTC. Its protein is CASSLMGAGIQETQYF. Using reference TRBV7-9 and TRBJ2-5 for the parts outside the CDR3, the full variable domain is DTGVSQNPRHKITKRGQNVTFRCDPISEHNRLYWYRQTLGQGPEFLTYFQNEAQLEKSRLLSDRFSAERPKGSFSTLEIQRTEQGDSAMYLCASSLMGAGIQETQYFGPGTRLLVL.

The V and J genes are TRBV29-1 and TRBJ1-2, with 8 bases aligning to TRBD1. The J segment lost 4 bases and the V segment lost 5 bases, leaving 3 bases of the junction unmatched. From germline, CDR1 is SQVTM and CDR2 ANQGSEA. The CDR3 has 12 residues. The CDR3 sequence is CSVSGGGYGYTF. In DNA, the CDR3 is TGCAGCGTTTCAGGGGGCGGCTATGGCTACACCTTC.